This T cell receptor beta chain comes out of a study of T-cell reconstitution after alpha-beta-depleted transplantation in children. J was trimmed by 6 bases and V by 7 bases; bases with no gene match: 5. This CDR3 comprises 14 residues. The germline V gene encodes CDR1 SGHNT and CDR2 YENEEA. This clonotype appeared a few times. Unique molecular identifiers were incorporated into the prepared TCRbeta library. TCRdb reanalysed the PCR reads using MiXCR and keeps one entry per CDR3 protein. The repertoire includes just under 550,000 distinct CDR3 sequences, around 16% of them detected once, and more than 2.5% sits in the top ten.

The chain recombines TRBV11-3 with TRBJ2-2; 10 bases align to TRBD2. The TCR comes from a human donor who donated a stem cell graft to a child with acute lymphoblastic leukemia. Specimen: PBMCs from the stem cell graft donor, collected from the stem cell graft. The CDR3 is CASKGLAGAGELFF. The CDR3, as DNA: TGTGCCAGCAAAGGGCTAGCGGGAGCCGGGGAGCTGTTTTTT. The full variable domain, rest sourced from reference TRBV11-3 and TRBJ2-2, is EAGVVQSPRYKIIEKKQPVAFWCNPISGHNTLYWYLQNLGQGPELLIRYENEEAVDDSQLPKDRFSAERLKGVDSTLKIQPAELGDSAVYLCASKGLAGAGELFFGEGSRLTVL.